Each of the 22 T cell receptor beta chains below was sequenced from the same sample in a study of T cells in tuberculosis. Assay used: immunoSEQ multiplex PCR; TCRdb lists only in-frame clones, some missing. The repertoire includes roughly 60,000 clones, roughly 79% of them detected once, and 10% to 15% sits in the top ten. Cells were sorted from thawed PBMC rested overnight and stained with GMM-loaded CD1B tetramer, viability dye and anti-CD3. CD1B tetramers were loaded with Rhodococcus equi-derived C32 glucose monomycolate. Sequencing was carried out using CD1b-GMM tetramer-negative cells sorted from PBMCs. Receptors originate from an adult woman with latent tuberculosis.

This rearrangement joins TRBV28 to TRBJ1-1; TRBD1 matches at 8 bases. J lost 0 bases, V lost 7 bases, and 7 bases had no gene match. The CDR3 runs to 15 residues. Germline V lookup: CDR1 MDHEN, CDR2 SYDVKM. DNA for the CDR3: TGTGCCAGCACCCCCCAGGGGGCAGTGAACACTGAAGCTTTCTTT. Protein sequence: CASTPQGAVNTEAFF. The full variable domain, rest sourced from reference TRBV28 and TRBJ1-1, is DVKVTQSSRYLVKRTGEKVFLECVQDMDHENMFWYRQDPGLGLRLIYFSYDVKMKEKGDIPEGYSVSREKKERFSLILESASTNQTSMYLCASTPQGAVNTEAFFGQGTRLTVV.

The V gene is TRBV6-5, the J gene TRBJ2-7, with D tentatively TRBD1 (6 bases). V lost 2 bases, J lost 2 bases, and 10 bases lay in between. Germline V gene lookup returns CDR1 MNHEY and CDR2 SVGAGI. CDR3 length: 14 amino acids. In DNA, the CDR3 is TGTGCCAGCAGTTACGGGGACACGGCCTACGAGCAGTACTTC. Its translation is CASSYGDTAYEQYF.

The rearrangement joins TRBV27 to TRBJ2-1, with 8 bases lining up with TRBD2. This CDR3 region has 16 residues. The germline V gene encodes CDR1 MNHEY and CDR2 SMNVEV (reference sequence). Trimming at V came to 2 bases and at J to 7 bases, leaving 10 bases not matched to a gene. The DNA of the CDR3 is TGTGCCAGCAGTTTACTCTCAGCGGGAGCTCGGAATGAGCAGTTCTTC. Translating gives CASSLLSAGARNEQFF.

V usage is TRBV4-1 and J usage is TRBJ1-6, with D maybe TRBD1 (5 bases). The CDR3 is 17 residues long. Germline CDR1 MGHRA, CDR2 YSYEKL. The V end lost 0 bases, the J end lost 0 bases, and 9 bases lay between the germline ends. CDR3 bases: TGCGCCAGCAGCCAAGATGCGGGGGGCTCCTATAATTCACCCCTCCACTTT. It codes for CASSQDAGGSYNSPLHF.

This rearrangement joins TRBV7-2 to TRBJ1-2; D is unclear. The germline V gene encodes CDR1 SGHTA and CDR2 FQGNSA. This CDR3 is built from 13 residues. Trimming left V 8 bases short and J 3 bases short, with 13 bases between. The CDR3 here is CASGGSRDYGYTF. The CDR3 DNA reads TGTGCCAGCGGCGGCTCGAGGGACTATGGCTACACCTTC.

V gene TRBV6-5 combines with J gene TRBJ1-6; 9 bases are a match to TRBD1. Germline-derived CDR1 and CDR2 are MNHEY and SVGAGI. There are 14 residues in the CDR3. Trimming cost V 4 bases and J 9 bases; bases outside gene matches: 4. CDR3 sequence (DNA): TGTGCCAGCAGTTCCGGACAGGGGACTTCACCCCTCCACTTT. The encoded protein is CASSSGQGTSPLHF.

V usage is TRBV7-3 and J usage is TRBJ2-2; possible D gene TRBD2, 5 bases. Germline CDR1 is SGHTA and CDR2 is FQGTGA. There are 16 residues in the CDR3. Deletions cut 5 bases from V and 5 bases from J, with 18 bases between. The CDR3 reads CASSRGPTRRTGELFF. The CDR3 DNA reads as TGTGCCAGCAGCCGCGGGCCCACGCGACGTACCGGGGAGCTGTTTTTT. Full variable domain (remainder filled in from reference TRBV7-3 and TRBJ2-2): GAGVSQTPSNKVTEKGKYVELRCDPISGHTALYWYRQSLGQGPEFLIYFQGTGAADDSGLPNDRFFAVRPEGSVSTLKIQRTERGDSAVYLCASSRGPTRRTGELFFGEGSRLTVL.

The chain carries TRBV18 and TRBJ1-1; no clear D. V was cut by 5 bases and J by 1 base, with 8 bases left in between. Germline CDR1 reads KGHSH; CDR2 reads LQKENI. The CDR3 is 13 residues long. The CDR3 sequence: CASSGGENTEAFF. The CDR3 nucleotides are TGTGCCAGCTCAGGCGGGGAGAACACTGAAGCTTTCTTT.

The chain employs TRBV5-4 and TRBJ2-7; D possibly corresponds to TRBD1 (6 bases). Germline loops: CDR1 SGHNT, CDR2 YYREEE (reference sequence). The CDR3 has 12 amino acids. V dropped 5 bases and J dropped 3 bases, with 9 bases sitting between them. This CDR3 reads CASRKQGYEQYF. The CDR3 nucleotides are TGTGCCAGCAGAAAACAGGGCTACGAGCAGTACTTC.

The V gene is TRBV4-1, the J gene TRBJ2-7; 13 positions agree with TRBD2. This CDR3 region has 17 residues. Trimming removed 1 base from V and 1 base from J; junction bases left unmatched: 4. The germline gives CDR1 MGHRA, CDR2 YSYEKL. CDR3 nucleotide sequence: TGCGCCAGCAGCCAAGCCCGACTAGCGGGAGGTTCCTACGAGCAGTACTTC. Amino acid sequence: CASSQARLAGGSYEQYF.

The V gene is TRBV5-1, the J gene TRBJ2-1; D may be TRBD2 (6 bases). From germline, CDR1 is SGHRS and CDR2 YFSETQ. V lost 4 bases and J lost 4, with 18 bases in between. The CDR3 has 16 amino acids. The CDR3 is CASSGRNPGTYNEQFF. CDR3 sequence (DNA): TGCGCCAGCAGCGGACGAAACCCTGGGACTTACAATGAGCAGTTCTTC. Supplemented by reference TRBV5-1 and TRBJ2-1, the full variable domain reads KAGVTQTPRYLIKTRGQQVTLSCSPISGHRSVSWYQQTPGQGLQFLFEYFSETQRNKGNFPGRFSGRQFSNSRSEMNVSTLELGDSALYLCASSGRNPGTYNEQFFGPGTRLTVL.

This rearrangement joins TRBV7-9 to TRBJ1-4; perhaps TRBD1 as D (6 bases). Germline CDR1 is SEHNR and CDR2 is FQNEAQ (reference sequence). There are 15 residues in the CDR3. V shed 5 bases and J shed 5 bases, with 15 bases lying between them. CDR3 protein: CASSTGPGGNEKLFF. CDR3 DNA sequence: TGTGCCAGCAGCACAGGGCCTGGGGGAAATGAAAAACTGTTTTTT.

This chain joins TRBV5-1 and TRBJ2-3, with 7 bases aligning to TRBD1. CDR1 SGHRS and CDR2 YFSETQ come from the germline V gene. J gave up 5 bases and V 0 bases, and 12 bases lay outside the gene matches. CDR3 length: 17 residues. The CDR3 is CASSLGRGLGIGDTQYF. In nucleotides, the CDR3 is TGCGCCAGCAGCTTGGGTAGGGGGCTCGGGATAGGAGATACGCAGTATTTT.

This clone was recorded a few times. J is TRBJ1-2 and V is TRBV6-1, with D uncertain. Per germline, CDR1 MNHNS and CDR2 SASEGT. The CDR3 is 9 residues long. V was cut by 10 bases and J by 8 bases, with 8 bases left in between. The CDR3 DNA is TGTGCCATCACCAGAGGCTACACCTTC. Encoded protein: CAITRGYTF.

The genes are TRBV25-1 and TRBJ1-2; D is perhaps TRBD1 (5 bases). V dropped 2 bases and J dropped 5 bases, with 9 bases sitting between them. CDR1 is MGHDK and CDR2 is SYGVNS in the germline V gene. The CDR3 runs to 13 residues. CDR3 amino acids: CASSEGARYGYTF. CDR3 nucleotide sequence: TGTGCCAGCAGTGAAGGGGCCCGATATGGCTACACCTTC.

V is TRBV11-3 and J is TRBJ1-6; 12 nucleotides agree with TRBD1. This CDR3 spans 17 amino acids. After removal of 1 base from V and 7 bases from J, the junction contained 5 bases not matched to a gene. The germline gives CDR1 SGHNT, CDR2 YENEEA. CDR3 sequence reads: CASSLGDRGQVNSPLHF. CDR3 nucleotides: TGTGCCAGCAGCTTAGGGGACAGGGGGCAAGTGAATTCACCCCTCCACTTT.

This chain links TRBV5-1 with TRBJ2-7; TRBD1 agrees at 9 bases. The germline CDR1 and CDR2 sequences are SGHRS and YFSETQ. The CDR3 has 15 amino acids. The ends lost 4 bases at V and 3 bases at J; junction bases unmatched: 8. The CDR3 nucleotides are TGCGCCAGCAGCCCGGGGGACAGGGCGAGCTACGAGCAGTACTTC. Its protein is CASSPGDRASYEQYF.

The chain employs TRBV5-4 and TRBJ2-7, with 7 bases aligning to TRBD2. Trimming removed 3 bases from V and 9 bases from J; junction bases left unmatched: 15. This CDR3 is 15 amino acids long. Per the germline V gene, CDR1 is SGHNT and CDR2 is YYREEE (reference sequence). In DNA, the CDR3 is TGTGCCAGCAGCTCGGCGGGGCGGGAGCTAAAACGGCAGTACTTC. Its protein is CASSSAGRELKRQYF.

This chain uses TRBV6-6 with TRBJ1-2, with 8 positions matching TRBD1. The CDR3 is 16 amino acids. Germline loops: CDR1 MNHNY, CDR2 SVGAGI (reference sequence). Trimming took 4 bases from V and 6 from J; bases not matched to a gene: 13. Here the CDR3 DNA reads TGTGCCAGCAGTTTCGGACAGGGCCTGGACGGAAATGGCTACACCTTC. As protein: CASSFGQGLDGNGYTF.

This clone was picked up one time. The V call is TRBV15, the J call TRBJ2-5; D may be TRBD2 (5 bases). The tail of the sequence fits TRBJ2-7 better, so the J call may be wrong. The CDR3 consists of 15 residues. In germline, CDR1 is LNHNV, CDR2 YYDKDF (reference sequence). CDR3 nucleotide sequence: TGTGCCACCAGCAGAGGGGCGGGTGCAGGCTACGAGCAGTACTTC. It translates to CATSRGAGAGYEQYF.

The chain links TRBV19 to TRBJ2-3; possible D gene TRBD1, 6 bases. Germline values: CDR1 LNHDA, CDR2 SQIVND (reference sequence). The CDR3 extends over 16 amino acids. V was shortened by 2 bases and J by 0 bases, with 12 bases between the two germline ends. In DNA form, the CDR3 reads TGTGCCAGTAGTATACGAAACAGGGCAAGCACAGATACGCAGTATTTT. Its translation is CASSIRNRASTDTQYF.

This chain uses TRBV6-4 with TRBJ2-3, with D perhaps TRBD1 (6 bases). V lost 3 bases and J 1 base, leaving 8 bases between the germline ends. This CDR3 spans 14 amino acids. CDR1 MRHNA and CDR2 SNTAGT come from the germline V gene. The CDR3 coding sequence is TGTGCCAGCAGTGAGGCAGGGGGCACAGATACGCAGTATTTT. It codes for CASSEAGGTDTQYF.